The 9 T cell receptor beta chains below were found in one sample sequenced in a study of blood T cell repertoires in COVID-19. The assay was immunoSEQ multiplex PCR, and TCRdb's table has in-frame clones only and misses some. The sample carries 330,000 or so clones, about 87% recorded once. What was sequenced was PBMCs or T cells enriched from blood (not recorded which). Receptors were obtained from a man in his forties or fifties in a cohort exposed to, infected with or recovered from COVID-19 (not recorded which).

CDR3 DNA: TGTGCCAGCAGCTTAAGACCAGCGGGAGGGGGCACAGATACGCAGTATTTT. Residues: CASSLRPAGGGTDTQYF. The chain uses TRBV7-9 and TRBJ2-3, with 10 nucleotides matching TRBD2. The germline CDR1 and CDR2 sequences are SEHNR and FQNEAQ (reference sequence). With 2 bases clipped from V and 1 base from J, the junction kept 6 bases outside the gene matches. There are 17 residues in the CDR3.

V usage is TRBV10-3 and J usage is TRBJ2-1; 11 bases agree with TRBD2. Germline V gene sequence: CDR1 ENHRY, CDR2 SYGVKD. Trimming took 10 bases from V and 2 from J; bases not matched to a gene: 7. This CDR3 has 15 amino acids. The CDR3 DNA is TGTGCCACCGTAGGACTAGCGGGTCCCTACAATGAGCAGTTCTTC. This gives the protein CATVGLAGPYNEQFF.

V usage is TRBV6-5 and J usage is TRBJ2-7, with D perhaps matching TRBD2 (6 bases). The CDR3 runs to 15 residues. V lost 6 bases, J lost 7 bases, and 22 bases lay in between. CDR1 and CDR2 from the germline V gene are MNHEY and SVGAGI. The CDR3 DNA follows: TGTGCCAGCAGCAGCTGGGGGGAAGCTTTGGAGGAGCAGTACTTC. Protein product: CASSSWGEALEEQYF.

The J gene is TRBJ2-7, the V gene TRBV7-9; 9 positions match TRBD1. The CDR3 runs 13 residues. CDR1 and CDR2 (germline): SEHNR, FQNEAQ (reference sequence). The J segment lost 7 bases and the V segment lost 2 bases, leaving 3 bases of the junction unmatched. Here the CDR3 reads CASSLTGGDEQYF. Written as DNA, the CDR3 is TGTGCCAGCAGCTTAACAGGGGGCGATGAGCAGTACTTC.

The CDR3 loop is CASSLDVAGGPVEQFF. The CDR3 region has the DNA TGTGCCAGCAGCTTAGACGTAGCGGGAGGGCCAGTTGAGCAGTTCTTC. The rearrangement uses TRBV7-6 and TRBJ2-1, with 11 bases that match TRBD2. Germline values: CDR1 SGHVS, CDR2 FNYEAQ. J was trimmed by 9 bases and V by 1 base; bases with no gene match: 8. There are 16 residues in the CDR3.

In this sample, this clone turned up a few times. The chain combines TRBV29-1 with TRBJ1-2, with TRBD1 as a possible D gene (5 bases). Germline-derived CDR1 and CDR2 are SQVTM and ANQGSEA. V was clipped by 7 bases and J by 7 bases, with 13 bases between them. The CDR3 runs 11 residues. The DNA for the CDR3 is TGCAGCGCAGCGGGGGTTTCTGGCTACACCTTC. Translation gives CSAAGVSGYTF. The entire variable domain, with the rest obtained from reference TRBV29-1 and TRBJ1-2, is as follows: SAVISQKPSRDICQRGTSLTIQCQVDSQVTMMFWYRQQPGQSLTLIATANQGSEATYESGFVIDKFPISRPNLTFSTLTVSNMSPEDSSIYLCSAAGVSGYTFGSGTRLTVV.

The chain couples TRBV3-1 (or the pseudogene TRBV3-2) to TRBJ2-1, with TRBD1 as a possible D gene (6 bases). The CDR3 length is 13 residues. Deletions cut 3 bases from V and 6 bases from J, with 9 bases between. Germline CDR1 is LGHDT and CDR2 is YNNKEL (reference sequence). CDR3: CASSQGQVNEQFF. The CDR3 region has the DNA TGTGCCAGCAGCCAGGGACAAGTCAATGAGCAGTTCTTC.

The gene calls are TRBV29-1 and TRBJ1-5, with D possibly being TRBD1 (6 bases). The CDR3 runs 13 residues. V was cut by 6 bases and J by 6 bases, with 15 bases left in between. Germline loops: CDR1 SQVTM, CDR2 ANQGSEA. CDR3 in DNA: TGCAGCGTCGCGGACAGTTCGGGTCAGCCCCAGCATTTT. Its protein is CSVADSSGQPQHF. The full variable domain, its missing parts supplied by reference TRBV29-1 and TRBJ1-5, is SAVISQKPSRDICQRGTSLTIQCQVDSQVTMMFWYRQQPGQSLTLIATANQGSEATYESGFVIDKFPISRPNLTFSTLTVSNMSPEDSSIYLCSVADSSGQPQHFGDGTRLSIL.

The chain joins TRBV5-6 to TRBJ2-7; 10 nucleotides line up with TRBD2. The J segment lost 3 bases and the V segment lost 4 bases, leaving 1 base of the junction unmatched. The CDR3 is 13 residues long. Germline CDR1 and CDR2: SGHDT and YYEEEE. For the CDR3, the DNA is TGTGCCAGCAGCCGGACTAGCGGCTACGAGCAGTACTTC. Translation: CASSRTSGYEQYF.